Described below is a single T cell receptor (beta chain) sequence and its context. Antigen: not known. V shed 7 bases and J shed 1 base, with 14 bases lying between them. Germline V CDR1 and CDR2: SGHTA, FQGNSA. This CDR3 is built from 15 residues. This entry is derived from a study of cytomegalovirus exposure and HLA in healthy donors. Study results and limitations: Despite most TCR sequences being rare, some public TCRs occurred in many donors. The tendency of first-cohort TCR clusters to co-occur in the 120 validation repertoires was identified by a subsequent analysis.

Clones were read by immunoSEQ multiplex PCR, and TCRdb kept only the in-frame ones, dropping some. The sample has approximately 170,000 clones; about 82% are singletons. Sequencing was performed on PBMCs. The TCR comes from a young man in good health and CMV-seropositive. The J gene is TRBJ1-5, the V gene TRBV7-2, with D uncertain. CDR3 amino acids: CASTRGLGSNQPQHF. The CDR3 bases are TGTGCCAGCACCCGAGGACTTGGAAGCAATCAGCCCCAGCATTTT.